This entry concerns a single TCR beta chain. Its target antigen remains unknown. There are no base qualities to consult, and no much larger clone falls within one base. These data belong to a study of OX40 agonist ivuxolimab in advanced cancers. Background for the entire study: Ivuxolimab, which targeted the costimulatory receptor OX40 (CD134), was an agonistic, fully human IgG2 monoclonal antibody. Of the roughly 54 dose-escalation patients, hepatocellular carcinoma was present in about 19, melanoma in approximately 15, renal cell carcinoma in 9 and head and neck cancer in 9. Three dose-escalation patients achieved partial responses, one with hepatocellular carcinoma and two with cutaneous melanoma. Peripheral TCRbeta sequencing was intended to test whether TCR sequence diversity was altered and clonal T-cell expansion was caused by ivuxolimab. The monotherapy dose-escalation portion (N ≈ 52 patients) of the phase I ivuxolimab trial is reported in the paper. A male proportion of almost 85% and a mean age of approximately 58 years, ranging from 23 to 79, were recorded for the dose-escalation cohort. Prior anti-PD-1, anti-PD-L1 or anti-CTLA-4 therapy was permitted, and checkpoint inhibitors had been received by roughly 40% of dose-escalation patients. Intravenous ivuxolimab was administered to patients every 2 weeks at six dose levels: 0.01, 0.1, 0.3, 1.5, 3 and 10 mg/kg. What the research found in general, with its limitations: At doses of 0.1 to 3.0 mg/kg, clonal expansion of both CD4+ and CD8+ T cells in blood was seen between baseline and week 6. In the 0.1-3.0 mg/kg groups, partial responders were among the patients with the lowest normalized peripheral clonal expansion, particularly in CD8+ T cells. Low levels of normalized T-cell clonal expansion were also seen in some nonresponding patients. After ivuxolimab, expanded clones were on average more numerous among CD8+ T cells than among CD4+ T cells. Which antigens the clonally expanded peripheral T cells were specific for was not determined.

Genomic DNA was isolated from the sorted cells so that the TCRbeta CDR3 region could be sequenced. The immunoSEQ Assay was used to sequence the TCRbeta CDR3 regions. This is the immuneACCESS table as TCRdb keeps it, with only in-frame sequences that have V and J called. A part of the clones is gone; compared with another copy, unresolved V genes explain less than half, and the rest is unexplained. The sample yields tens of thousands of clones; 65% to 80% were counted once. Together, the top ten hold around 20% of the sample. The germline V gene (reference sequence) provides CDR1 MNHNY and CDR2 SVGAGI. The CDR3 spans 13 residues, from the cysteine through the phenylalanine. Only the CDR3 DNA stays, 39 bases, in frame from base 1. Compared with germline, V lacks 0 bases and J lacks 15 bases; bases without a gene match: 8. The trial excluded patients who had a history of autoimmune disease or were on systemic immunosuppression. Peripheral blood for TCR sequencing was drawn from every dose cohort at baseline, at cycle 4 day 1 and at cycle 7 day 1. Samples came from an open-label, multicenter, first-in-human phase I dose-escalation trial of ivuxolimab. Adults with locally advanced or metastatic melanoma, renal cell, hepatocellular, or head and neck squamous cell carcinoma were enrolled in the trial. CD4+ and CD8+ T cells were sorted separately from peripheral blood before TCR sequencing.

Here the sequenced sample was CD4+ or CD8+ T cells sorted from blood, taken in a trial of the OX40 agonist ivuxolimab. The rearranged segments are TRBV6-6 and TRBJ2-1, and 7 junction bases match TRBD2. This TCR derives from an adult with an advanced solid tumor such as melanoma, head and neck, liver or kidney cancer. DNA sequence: TGTGCCAGCAGTTACTCGGAGGAGAGGGAGGGGTTCTTC. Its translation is CASSYSEEREGFF.